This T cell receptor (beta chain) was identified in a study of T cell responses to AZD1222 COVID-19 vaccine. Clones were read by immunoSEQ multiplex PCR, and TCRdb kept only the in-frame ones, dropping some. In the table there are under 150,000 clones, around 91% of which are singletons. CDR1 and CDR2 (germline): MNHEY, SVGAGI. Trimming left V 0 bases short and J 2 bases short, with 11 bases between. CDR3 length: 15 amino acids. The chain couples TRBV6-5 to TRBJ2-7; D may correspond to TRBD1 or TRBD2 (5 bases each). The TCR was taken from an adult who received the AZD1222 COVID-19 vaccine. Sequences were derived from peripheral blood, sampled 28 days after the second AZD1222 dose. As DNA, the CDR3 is TGTGCCAGCAGTTACTCGGCAGGGACCCCCTACGAGCAGTACTTC. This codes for CASSYSAGTPYEQYF.